This TCR beta chain came from a study of a mutant IDH1 vaccine in newly diagnosed glioma. Study-wide context: Initiation of the vaccine course occurred 4-6 weeks after radiotherapy alone, or alongside temozolomide cycles. Former treatment meant radiotherapy, temozolomide, or both; the majority had gotten both. V12 corresponded to week 35 and V13 to week 47.

Produced via immunoSEQ multiplex PCR; TCRdb's table is partial and in-frame only. Altogether about 40,000 clones are present, 83% being singletons, with the ten largest covering over 4.5%. Looked up from germline, CDR1 is SGDLS and CDR2 is YYNGEE. The CDR3 consists of 15 residues. V lost 0 bases and J 4 bases, leaving 11 bases between the germline ends. This sample's time point: week 35, safety follow-up. Every vaccine dose comprised 300 ug of mutant IDH1 20-mer peptide plus topical imiquimod. Remarks on this clone: As yet, its antigen is unknown.

The J gene is TRBJ2-1, the V gene TRBV9, with TRBD1 as a possible D gene (6 bases). The input for sequencing was PBMCs, taken from a glioma patient whose treatment included an IDH1 peptide vaccine. The TCR originated in a woman between 50 and 59 years old with glioma. CDR3 loop: CASSVEQGNYNEQFF. The CDR3 region has the DNA TGTGCCAGCAGCGTAGAACAGGGAAATTACAATGAGCAGTTCTTC.